This entry concerns a single T cell receptor beta chain. One end of the junction varies from germline; a read error may be responsible. This specimen belongs to a study of blood T cell repertoires in COVID-19. The wider study: From T cells, B-cell-depleted T cells, or PBMCs came the material, which was cDNA or gDNA.

As originally analysed: Reference gene primer amplification in the assay estimated nucleated cell counts. Clones were sequenced by immunoSEQ multiplex PCR, and TCRdb holds only the in-frame ones, with some missing. That table gives V, J and clone size, and the DNA gave D and trimming. This table holds 52,000 or so clones, 75% to 85% found once. The CDR3 sequence is 15 residues long. The germline gives CDR1 SGHKS, CDR2 YYEKEE (reference sequence). The sequence was obtained from a man aged 35 to 55 with acute or convalescent COVID-19. The chain joins TRBV5-5 to TRBJ2-5, with D possibly TRBD2 on 5 matching bases. The sequencing input was peripheral blood. CDR3 in amino acids: CASSLDGLYQETQYF. The CDR3 bases are TGTGCCAGCAGCTTGGACGGACTTTACCAGGAGACCCAGTACTTC.